Presented here are 28 T cell receptor beta chains from one specimen sequenced in a study of radiotherapy plus CTLA-4 blockade in lung cancer. Sequencing was performed with immunoSEQ multiplex PCR; in TCRdb, only in-frame clones are kept and a portion is missing. This table has some 87,000 clones, around 81% appearing once. Sequenced material: peripheral blood, taken from a patient treated with radiotherapy plus ipilimumab. These receptors were collected from a human donor with non-small cell lung cancer that progressed on radiotherapy plus ipilimumab.

V gene TRBV7-2 combines with J gene TRBJ1-2, with 8 bases fitting TRBD1. After removal of 3 bases from V and 8 bases from J, the junction contained 8 bases not matched to a gene. Germline assignment: CDR1 SGHTA and CDR2 FQGNSA. The CDR3 runs to 14 residues. As DNA, the CDR3 is TGTGCCAGCAGCTTCAGACAGGGGAGGGAAGGCTACACCTTC. This encodes CASSFRQGREGYTF.

This clone has just a few counts. The V call is TRBV5-4, the J call TRBJ2-7; maybe TRBD1 (6 bases). In germline, CDR1 is SGHNT, CDR2 YYREEE (reference sequence). This CDR3 is built from 13 residues. The V and J ends lost 0 bases and 7 bases respectively, with 11 bases between them. CDR3 coding DNA: TGTGCCAGCAGCTTGGTGGACAGACAAGAGCAGTACTTC. Translation: CASSLVDRQEQYF.

This clone was counted a single time. The rearrangement joins TRBV19 to TRBJ2-3; perhaps D is TRBD1 or TRBD2 (6 bases each). Looked up from germline, CDR1 is LNHDA and CDR2 is SQIVND (reference sequence). CDR3 length: 15 amino acids. Trimming shortened V by 3 bases and J by 1 base, and 11 bases separated the two germline ends. The CDR3 coding sequence is TGTGCCAGTAGTATTGACGGGGGCGGCACAGATACGCAGTATTTT. Its translation: CASSIDGGGTDTQYF.

The chain links TRBV4-1 to TRBJ1-4; 9 bases match TRBD1. CDR3 length equals 19 residues. Per germline, CDR1 MGHRA and CDR2 YSYEKL. The V segment lost 3 bases and the J segment 0 bases; nucleotides outside the gene matches: 11. This CDR3 reads CASSQTSGTGSATNEKLFF. CDR3 DNA sequence: TGCGCCAGCAGCCAGACCTCCGGGACAGGGTCTGCAACTAATGAAAAACTGTTTTTT.

This clone was seen once. V is TRBV5-4 and J is TRBJ1-4; the match to TRBD1 covers 7 bases. The CDR3 extends over 14 amino acids. Per germline, CDR1 SGHNT and CDR2 YYREEE (reference sequence). V lost 4 bases to trimming and J lost 10 bases; unmatched junction nucleotides: 10. The CDR3 loop is CASSRDRENGKLFF. The CDR3, as DNA: TGTGCCAGCAGCCGAGACAGGGAAAACGGAAAACTGTTTTTT.

The J gene is TRBJ2-7, the V gene TRBV5-6, with D possibly being TRBD1 (6 bases). This CDR3 comprises 14 residues. Germline CDR1 SGHDT, CDR2 YYEEEE. With 1 base removed from V and 6 bases from J, the gap between germline ends came to 14 bases. The CDR3 reads CASSLFKVGGEQYF. In nucleotides, the CDR3 is TGTGCCAGCAGCTTGTTCAAGGTAGGGGGCGAGCAGTACTTC. Full variable domain (remainder filled in from reference TRBV5-6 and TRBJ2-7): DAGVTQSPTHLIKTRGQQVTLRCSPKSGHDTVSWYQQALGQGPQFIFQYYEEEERQRGNFPDRFSGHQFPNYSSELNVNALLLGDSALYLCASSLFKVGGEQYFGPGTRLTVT.

The rearrangement joins TRBV7-8 to TRBJ2-7, with 9 bases fitting TRBD1. V was clipped by 4 bases and J by 6 bases; unmatched bases: 13. Germline assignment: CDR1 SGHVS and CDR2 FQNEAQ. This CDR3 spans 16 amino acids. CDR3: CASSSRPGQGASEQYF. The CDR3 nucleotides read TGTGCCAGCAGCTCAAGACCGGGACAGGGTGCGAGCGAGCAGTACTTC.

The sample holds one count of this clone. This rearrangement joins TRBV7-3 to TRBJ2-2; 9 bases agree with TRBD2. Germline values: CDR1 SGHTA, CDR2 FQGTGA. V was pared by 5 bases and J by 0 bases, with 4 bases of the junction left unmatched. This CDR3 is 16 amino acids long. The CDR3 coding sequence is TGTGCCAGCAGCCGAGTAGCGGGAGCGAACACCGGGGAGCTGTTTTTT. This translates into CASSRVAGANTGELFF.

The V gene is TRBV2, the J gene TRBJ2-3, with 9 nucleotides matching TRBD2. This CDR3 region has 14 residues. The germline CDR1 and CDR2 sequences are SNHLY and FYNNEI. V was clipped by 6 bases and J by 7 bases; unmatched bases: 8. The CDR3, as DNA: TGTGCCAGCAGAGTAGCGGGGGTCGGAAATACGCAGTATTTT. Translation: CASRVAGVGNTQYF.

The chain is built from TRBV11-2 and TRBJ2-1, with 8 bases aligning to TRBD2. This CDR3 has 15 residues. The germline V gene encodes CDR1 SGHAT and CDR2 FQNNGV. V was pared by 5 bases and J by 6 bases, with 9 bases of the junction left unmatched. CDR3 nucleotides: TGTGCCAGCAGCCCAAGGACTAGCAATGGCAATGAGCAGTTCTTC. It codes for CASSPRTSNGNEQFF.

This chain links TRBV30 with TRBJ1-1; D is undetermined. CDR3 length: 8 amino acids. The germline V and J ends were trimmed by 5 bases and 11 bases, with 6 bases remaining between them. Germline V CDR1 and CDR2: GTSNPN, SVGIG (reference sequence). The CDR3, as DNA: TGTGCCTGGGGTAAGGCTTTCTTT. This codes for CAWGKAFF. The full variable domain, with the rest looked up from reference TRBV30 and TRBJ1-1, is SQTIHQWPATLVQPVGSPLSLECTVEGTSNPNLYWYRQAAGRGLQLLFYSVGIGQISSEVPQNLSASRPQDRQFILSSKKLLLSDSGFYLCAWGKAFFGQGTRLTVV.

The CDR3 sequence: CASSPAGTGTLANYGYTF. The CDR3 DNA sequence: TGTGCCAGCTCACCAGCCGGGACAGGCACCCTTGCTAACTATGGCTACACCTTC. J is TRBJ1-2 and V is TRBV18, with TRBD1 matching 8 bases. CDR1 is KGHSH and CDR2 is LQKENI in the germline V gene. This CDR3 contains 18 residues. V was clipped by 2 bases and J by 0 bases; unmatched bases: 11.

The chain couples TRBV30 to TRBJ2-7; D unresolved. The CDR3 extends over 11 amino acids. V gave up 0 bases and J gave up 4 bases, with 4 bases separating them. Germline assignment: CDR1 GTSNPN and CDR2 SVGIG (reference sequence). The chain's CDR3 is CAWSVQYEQYF. CDR3 DNA: TGTGCCTGGAGTGTCCAGTACGAGCAGTACTTC.

The CDR3 region has the DNA TGCGCCAGCAGTGATCGGGGGGGCGTTACAGATACGCAGTATTTT. Translating it yields CASSDRGGVTDTQYF. The chain employs TRBV10-2 and TRBJ2-3; 8 bases are a match to TRBD2. Germline V lookup: CDR1 WSHSY, CDR2 SAAADI. The CDR3 runs to 15 residues. V lost 3 bases and J lost 3; bases outside the gene matches: 5.

The rearrangement uses TRBV7-9 and TRBJ1-5, with TRBD1 as a possible D gene (5 bases). This CDR3 comprises 15 residues. Looked up from germline, CDR1 is SEHNR and CDR2 is FQNEAQ (reference sequence). V was clipped by 5 bases and J by 0 bases, with 11 bases between them. The CDR3 region is CASSRDGLSNQPQHF. For the CDR3, the DNA is TGTGCCAGCAGCCGGGACGGACTTAGCAATCAGCCCCAGCATTTT.

The genes are TRBV7-2 and TRBJ1-6; 7 nucleotides match TRBD1. V shed 5 bases and J 9 bases; nucleotides not matched to a gene: 7. Germline V gene lookup returns CDR1 SGHTA and CDR2 FQGNSA. This CDR3 contains 14 residues. The CDR3 DNA is TGTGCCAGCAGCCGGGGACAGACGAGTTCACCCCTCCACTTT. It yields the protein CASSRGQTSSPLHF.

The J gene is TRBJ2-2, the V gene TRBV2, with 12 bases fitting TRBD1. This CDR3 spans 16 amino acids. Trimming cost V 6 bases and J 7 bases; bases outside gene matches: 9. From germline, CDR1 is SNHLY and CDR2 FYNNEI. The CDR3 loop is CASRLEGQGASGELFF. The DNA for the CDR3 is TGTGCCAGCAGGCTGGAGGGACAGGGGGCCAGCGGGGAGCTGTTTTTT.

The V and J genes are TRBV5-6 and TRBJ2-6; the D is unclear. In germline, CDR1 is SGHDT, CDR2 YYEEEE. CDR3 length: 15 residues. Trimming removed 0 bases at V and 0 bases at J, with 4 bases between. CDR3 region: CASSLDVSGANVLTF. The CDR3 region has the DNA TGTGCCAGCAGCTTGGACGTCTCTGGGGCCAACGTCCTGACTTTC.

The chain couples TRBV15 to TRBJ2-2, with D possibly being TRBD2 (8 bases). Between the trimmed V and J ends, which lost 5 bases and 0 bases, there was a span of 19 bases. CDR1 is LNHNV, CDR2 YYDKDF, per germline (reference sequence). The CDR3 is 18 amino acids. CDR3 in amino acids: CATSGTRNRGANTGELFF. DNA of the CDR3: TGTGCCACCAGCGGGACTAGGAACAGGGGAGCGAACACCGGGGAGCTGTTTTTT.

This chain uses TRBV30 with TRBJ2-7; either TRBD1 or TRBD2 may supply D (5 bases each). V lost 0 bases, J lost 3 bases, and 12 bases lay in between. Germline V lookup: CDR1 GTSNPN, CDR2 SVGIG (reference sequence). The CDR3 spans 14 residues. This CDR3 reads CAWSVGTGYYEQYF. CDR3 coding DNA: TGTGCCTGGAGTGTAGGGACGGGCTACTACGAGCAGTACTTC.

The chain couples TRBV30 to TRBJ2-1; TRBD2 aligns across 13 bases. The CDR3 extends over 13 amino acids. Germline loops: CDR1 GTSNPN, CDR2 SVGIG (reference sequence). Losses at the gene ends were 7 bases for V and 9 bases for J; bases not matched to a gene: 6. The CDR3 DNA follows: TGTGCCTTGCCACTAGCGGGGGGGATTGAGCAGTTCTTC. Translated: CALPLAGGIEQFF.

The J gene is TRBJ2-2, the V gene TRBV11-3, with 11 bases matching TRBD1. Per the germline V gene, CDR1 is SGHNT and CDR2 is YENEEA. V was pared by 5 bases and J by 7 bases, with 9 bases of the junction left unmatched. The length of the CDR3 is 16 residues. This chain's CDR3 is CASSHGQGALGGELFF. Written as DNA, the CDR3 is TGTGCCAGCAGCCATGGACAGGGGGCGTTGGGCGGGGAGCTGTTTTTT.

This sequence joins TRBV30 and TRBJ1-5; tentatively, D is TRBD1 (5 bases). Trimming removed 2 bases from V and 0 bases from J, with 14 bases in between. The germline V gene has CDR1 GTSNPN and CDR2 SVGIG (reference sequence). This CDR3 is built from 16 residues. The CDR3, as DNA: TGTGCCTGGAGTATCAGGGAATATTTTAGCAATCAGCCCCAGCATTTT. Translating it yields CAWSIREYFSNQPQHF.

This clone is a singleton in its sample. This rearrangement joins TRBV18 to TRBJ1-2, with D perhaps TRBD1 (5 bases). Germline V gives CDR1 KGHSH, CDR2 LQKENI. The CDR3 runs to 15 residues. V lost 5 bases and J lost 6, with 19 bases in between. The CDR3 region is CASSGRDRNEDGYTF. The CDR3 nucleotides read TGTGCCAGCTCAGGCCGGGACCGAAATGAGGATGGCTACACCTTC.

The chain has TRBV5-1 and TRBJ1-2, with D possibly being TRBD1 (6 bases). Germline V gene sequence: CDR1 SGHRS, CDR2 YFSETQ. V was cut by 4 bases and J by 3 bases, with 10 bases left in between. The CDR3 is 13 amino acids. The CDR3 nucleotides are TGCGCCAGCAGCATGACAGGTGACTATGGCTACACCTTC. Its translation: CASSMTGDYGYTF. Using reference TRBV5-1 and TRBJ1-2 for the parts outside the CDR3, the full variable domain is KAGVTQTPRYLIKTRGQQVTLSCSPISGHRSVSWYQQTPGQGLQFLFEYFSETQRNKGNFPGRFSGRQFSNSRSEMNVSTLELGDSALYLCASSMTGDYGYTFGSGTRLTVV.

The V gene is TRBV7-2, the J gene TRBJ1-5; D is undetermined. Trimming took 3 bases from V and 6 from J, leaving 9 bases between them. CDR3 length equals 13 residues. CDR1 and CDR2 (germline): SGHTA, FQGNSA. This CDR3 reads CASSLAVGQPQHF. CDR3 nucleotides: TGTGCCAGCAGCTTGGCGGTGGGTCAGCCCCAGCATTTT.

The rearrangement links TRBV10-1 to TRBJ2-7; 9 bases are shared with TRBD1. The germline V gene encodes CDR1 WNHNN and CDR2 SYGVQD (reference sequence). This CDR3 region has 15 residues. The V gene end was trimmed by 6 bases and the J gene end by 2 bases; junction bases not matched to a gene: 8. The CDR3 region has the DNA TGCGCCAGCAGGCCCAGAAGGACAGGGGCCTACGAGCAGTACTTC. Translation gives CASRPRRTGAYEQYF.

This clone came up a few times. The chain carries TRBV29-1 and TRBJ1-1, with a possible D match to TRBD1 (5 bases). Germline lookup yields CDR1 SQVTM and CDR2 ANQGSEA. The CDR3 runs to 12 residues. V dropped 4 bases and J dropped 1 base, with 7 bases sitting between them. The CDR3 sequence: CSVGGGNTEAFF. DNA of the CDR3: TGCAGCGTTGGGGGGGGGAACACTGAAGCTTTCTTT.